The text below deals with one T cell receptor beta chain. Its antigen is not identified. One base away lies a much larger clone, so this may be a sequencing read error. CDR3 length: 14 residues. Trimming took 4 bases from V and 5 from J, leaving 13 bases between them. Germline V gives CDR1 LGHNA, CDR2 YSLEER. The sample originates from a study of T cells after yellow fever vaccination. By 5'RACE template switching, TCR cDNA was produced, with a universal primer site and UMIs added in the process. Using its own MiXCR run on the 5' RACE reads, TCRdb lists one record per CDR3 protein. The sample includes 150,000 to 200,000 distinct CDR3 sequences, approximately 6.2% of them seen just once. Study-wide results and caveats: By day 5 rather than day 15, the secondary response had peaked, though it was weaker. From the bulk population, abundant clonotypes could contaminate and appear within FACS-sorted repertoires. A limited proportion of clonotypes was detected within both the CD4 and CD8 compartments.

The receptor was derived from a man between 18 and 29 years old who received the YFV17D yellow fever vaccine. The rearrangement joins TRBV4-3 to TRBJ2-3; D call uncertain. Sequenced here: CD4+ T cells sorted from PBMCs, sampled on the day of the first yellow fever vaccination. CDR3 nucleotides: TGCGCCAGCAGCCCAACCCCGTGGATAGATACGCAGTATTTT. Protein sequence: CASSPTPWIDTQYF.